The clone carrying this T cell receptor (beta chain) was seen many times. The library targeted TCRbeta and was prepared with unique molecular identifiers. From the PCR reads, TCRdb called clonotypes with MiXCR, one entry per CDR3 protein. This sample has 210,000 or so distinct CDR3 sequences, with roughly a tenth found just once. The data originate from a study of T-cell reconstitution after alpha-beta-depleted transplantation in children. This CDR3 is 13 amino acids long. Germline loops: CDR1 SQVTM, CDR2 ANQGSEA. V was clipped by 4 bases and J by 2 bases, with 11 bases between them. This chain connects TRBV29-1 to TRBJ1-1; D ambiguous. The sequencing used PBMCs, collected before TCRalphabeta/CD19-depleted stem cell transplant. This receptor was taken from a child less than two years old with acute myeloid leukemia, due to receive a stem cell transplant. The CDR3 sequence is CSVVWEFNTEAFF. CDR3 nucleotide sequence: TGCAGCGTTGTATGGGAGTTTAACACTGAAGCTTTCTTT.